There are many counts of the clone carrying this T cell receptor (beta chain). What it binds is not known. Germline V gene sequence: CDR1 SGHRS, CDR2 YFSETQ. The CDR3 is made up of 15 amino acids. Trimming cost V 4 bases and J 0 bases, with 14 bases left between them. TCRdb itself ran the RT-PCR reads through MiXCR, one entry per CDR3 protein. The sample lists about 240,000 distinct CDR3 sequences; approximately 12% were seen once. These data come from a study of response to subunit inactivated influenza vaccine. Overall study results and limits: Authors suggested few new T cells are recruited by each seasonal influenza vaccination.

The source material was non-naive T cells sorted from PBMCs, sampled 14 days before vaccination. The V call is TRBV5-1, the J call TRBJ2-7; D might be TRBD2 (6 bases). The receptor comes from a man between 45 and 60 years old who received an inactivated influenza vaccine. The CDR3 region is CASSKGPGGSYEQYF. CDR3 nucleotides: TGCGCCAGCAGCAAGGGACCCGGGGGCTCCTACGAGCAGTACTTC.